This entry lists 20 T cell receptor beta chains sequenced from one sample in a study of OX40 agonist ivuxolimab in advanced cancers. TCRdb's table, derived via immunoSEQ multiplex PCR, lists solely in-frame clones and lacks some. The data contain 70,000 or so clones, more than 85% of them singletons. The source was CD4+ or CD8+ T cells sorted from blood, collected in a trial of the OX40 agonist ivuxolimab. The receptors derive from an adult with an advanced solid tumor such as melanoma, head and neck, liver or kidney cancer.

This clone was counted a single time. V gene TRBV6-6 combines with J gene TRBJ2-1; a weak D match, TRBD1 (5 bases). The germline V gene encodes CDR1 MNHNY and CDR2 SVGAGI (reference sequence). The CDR3 contains 14 residues. V gave up 7 bases and J gave up 1 base, with 11 bases separating them. The CDR3 DNA sequence: TGTGCCAGCACCGACAGCCTTTCCTACAATGAGCAGTTCTTC. Translation: CASTDSLSYNEQFF.

V gene TRBV4-1 combines with J gene TRBJ2-1; D may be TRBD1 or TRBD2 (6 bases each). Germline CDR1 and CDR2: MGHRA and YSYEKL. V lost 0 bases and J 8 bases, leaving 11 bases between the germline ends. The CDR3 loop spans 14 amino acids. The CDR3 DNA is TGCGCCAGCAGCCAAGAGGAGGGGGAAGATGAGCAGTTCTTC. Amino acids: CASSQEEGEDEQFF.

The chain employs TRBV27 and TRBJ2-7; D is undetermined. This CDR3 contains 14 residues. V lost 4 bases and J lost 6, with 16 bases in between. The germline CDR1 and CDR2 sequences are MNHEY and SMNVEV (reference sequence). The CDR3 here is CASSSTTVPREQYF. In DNA, the CDR3 is TGTGCCAGCAGTTCCACCACCGTACCCCGCGAGCAGTACTTC.

This rearrangement joins TRBV5-6 to TRBJ2-5, with a weak D call TRBD2 (7 bases). This CDR3 spans 15 amino acids. Germline-derived CDR1 and CDR2 are SGHDT and YYEEEE. The V end lost 0 bases, the J end lost 1 base, and 10 bases lay between the germline ends. The CDR3 loop reads CASSLEGGGQETQYF. CDR3 bases: TGTGCCAGCAGCTTGGAGGGGGGGGGCCAAGAGACCCAGTACTTC.

This clone is a singleton in its sample. The J gene is TRBJ2-3, the V gene TRBV6-5; no reliable D call. This CDR3 contains 13 residues. Trimming left V 2 bases short and J 4 bases short, with 7 bases between. Germline CDR1 reads MNHEY; CDR2 reads SVGAGI. As DNA, the CDR3 is TGTGCCAGCAGTTACCCCCTTTCAGATACGCAGTATTTT. Encoded protein: CASSYPLSDTQYF.

V usage is TRBV7-8 and J usage is TRBJ2-5; TRBD2 aligns across 10 bases. CDR3 length equals 17 residues. With V trimmed by 5 bases and J by 1 base, 10 bases remained unmatched. Per the germline V gene, CDR1 is SGHVS and CDR2 is FQNEAQ. DNA of the CDR3: TGTGCCAGCAGCCGGTTTCTAGCGGGGGTCCTCCAAGAGACCCAGTACTTC. It is translated as CASSRFLAGVLQETQYF.

The rearrangement links TRBV7-8 to TRBJ2-7; unclear D gene. The germline V and J ends were trimmed by 8 bases and 7 bases, with 9 bases remaining between them. The CDR3 loop spans 10 amino acids. Germline lookup yields CDR1 SGHVS and CDR2 FQNEAQ. Here the CDR3 reads CASGLSEQYF. In nucleotides, the CDR3 is TGTGCCAGCGGGTTGTCGGAGCAGTACTTC.

The genes are TRBV9 and TRBJ2-1; 9 bases align to TRBD2. Germline loops: CDR1 SGDLS, CDR2 YYNGEE. Losses at the gene ends were 3 bases for V and 3 bases for J; bases not matched to a gene: 13. This CDR3 is 18 amino acids long. The CDR3 nucleotides read TGTGCCAGCAGCGCGGCTAGTGTTATAGCGGGAGACTACAATGAGCAGTTCTTC. Its translation: CASSAASVIAGDYNEQFF.

This clone occurred once. V and J are TRBV30 and TRBJ1-5, with D possibly being TRBD1 (5 bases). V was clipped by 5 bases and J by 4 bases, with 12 bases between them. Germline V gene sequence: CDR1 GTSNPN, CDR2 SVGIG (reference sequence). The CDR3 extends over 13 amino acids. The CDR3 reads CAWEGPDNQPQHF. For the CDR3, the DNA is TGTGCCTGGGAGGGACCCGATAATCAGCCCCAGCATTTT. The full variable domain, in which reference TRBV30 and TRBJ1-5 provide the parts outside the CDR3, is SQTIHQWPATLVQPVGSPLSLECTVEGTSNPNLYWYRQAAGRGLQLLFYSVGIGQISSEVPQNLSASRPQDRQFILSSKKLLLSDSGFYLCAWEGPDNQPQHFGDGTRLSIL.

This rearrangement joins TRBV5-1 to TRBJ2-5; D gene uncertain. The CDR3 sequence is 15 residues long. V dropped 0 bases and J dropped 5 bases, with 14 bases sitting between them. CDR1 and CDR2 from the germline V gene are SGHRS and YFSETQ. DNA for the CDR3: TGCGCCAGCAGCTTGGCGGGTGGCCTTTTGGAGACCCAGTACTTC. Translating gives CASSLAGGLLETQYF.

The chain uses TRBV11-2 and TRBJ2-5; 8 nucleotides agree with TRBD2. Germline V gene data show CDR1 as SGHAT and CDR2 as FQNNGV. V was pared by 1 base and J by 4 bases, with 5 bases of the junction left unmatched. The CDR3 covers 15 residues. The CDR3 DNA reads TGTGCCAGCAGCTTAGTGGGTGGACTAGCAGAGACCCAGTACTTC. Translated, it gives CASSLVGGLAETQYF. The complete variable domain, with remaining parts taken from reference TRBV11-2 and TRBJ2-5, reads EAGVAQSPRYKIIEKRQSVAFWCNPISGHATLYWYQQILGQGPKLLIQFQNNGVVDDSQLPKDRFSAERLKGVDSTLKIQPAKLEDSAVYLCASSLVGGLAETQYFGPGTRLLVL.

The J gene is TRBJ2-2, the V gene TRBV7-9, with TRBD1 identical over 11 bases. The trim removed 5 bases at V and 6 bases at J, leaving 8 bases unmatched. Germline lookup yields CDR1 SEHNR and CDR2 FQNEAQ (reference sequence). CDR3 length equals 16 residues. CDR3 sequence: CASSQRTGGVSGELFF. The CDR3 region has the DNA TGTGCCAGCAGCCAGAGGACAGGGGGCGTCTCCGGGGAGCTGTTTTTT.

CDR3 amino acids: CASSTVPQETQYF. Here the CDR3 DNA reads TGTGCCAGCAGCACTGTCCCCCAAGAGACCCAGTACTTC. The chain employs TRBV7-3 and TRBJ2-5; D call uncertain. This CDR3 spans 13 amino acids. Germline CDR1 SGHTA, CDR2 FQGTGA. Deletions cut 5 bases from V and 1 base from J, with 8 bases between.

The chain carries TRBV12-5 and TRBJ2-5; D gene ambiguous. The CDR3 is made up of 16 amino acids. From germline, CDR1 is LGHNT and CDR2 FRNRAP. V lost 6 bases to trimming and J lost 4 bases, with 21 bases between them. CDR3 sequence (DNA): TGTGCTAGTGGGCCCCCCTCAGGCGCCCTAGGAGAGACCCAGTACTTC. It is translated as CASGPPSGALGETQYF.

The chain employs TRBV13 and TRBJ2-3, with D possibly being TRBD2 (7 bases). Germline CDR1 reads PRHDT; CDR2 reads FYEKMQ (reference sequence). The length of the CDR3 is 15 residues. V was pared by 2 bases and J by 2 bases, with 11 bases between. CDR3 coding DNA: TGTGCCAGCAGCTTAAGGGGGGGCTTCACAGATACGCAGTATTTT. Its protein product is CASSLRGGFTDTQYF. The full variable domain, in which reference TRBV13 and TRBJ2-3 provide the parts outside the CDR3, is AAGVIQSPRHLIKEKRETATLKCYPIPRHDTVYWYQQGPGQDPQFLISFYEKMQSDKGSIPDRFSAQQFSDYHSELNMSSLELGDSALYFCASSLRGGFTDTQYFGPGTRLTVL.

This chain connects TRBV9 to TRBJ2-1; D remains unclear. CDR1 and CDR2 (germline): SGDLS, YYNGEE. The CDR3 covers 13 residues. Trimming removed 0 bases from V and 8 bases from J, with 9 bases in between. CDR3 DNA sequence: TGTGCCAGCAGCGTAGGCACCCTCGATGAGCAGTTCTTC. Translation gives CASSVGTLDEQFF.

This sequence joins TRBV7-3 and TRBJ2-2; 8 bases are a match to TRBD2. V was pared by 0 bases and J by 0 bases, with 3 bases of the junction left unmatched. Per germline, CDR1 SGHTA and CDR2 FQGTGA. The CDR3 consists of 17 residues. The CDR3 here is CASSLTPGLANTGELFF. The CDR3, as DNA: TGTGCCAGCAGCTTAACCCCGGGACTAGCGAACACCGGGGAGCTGTTTTTT.

The chain recombines TRBV5-6 with TRBJ1-2; D gene ambiguous. The CDR3 loop spans 17 amino acids. Trimming cost V 2 bases and J 4 bases, with 21 bases left between them. Per germline, CDR1 SGHDT and CDR2 YYEEEE. The CDR3 here is CASSFYILLDVSYGYTF. CDR3 nucleotide sequence: TGTGCCAGCAGCTTTTATATCCTCCTGGACGTCTCCTATGGCTACACCTTC.

The V and J genes are TRBV5-1 and TRBJ2-2; D is unresolved. The CDR3 totals 15 residues. The V end was cut by 2 bases, the J end by 5 bases, with 13 bases between. CDR1 and CDR2 from the germline V gene are SGHRS and YFSETQ. The CDR3 region is CASSFTGYPTGELFF. CDR3 DNA: TGCGCCAGCAGCTTCACCGGGTATCCGACCGGGGAGCTGTTTTTT.

This clone appeared once. The V and J genes are TRBV9 and TRBJ1-2; TRBD1 is a possible D gene (5 bases). Germline V gene sequence: CDR1 SGDLS, CDR2 YYNGEE. V was trimmed by 3 bases and J by 3 bases, leaving 15 bases between them. The CDR3 consists of 15 residues. The CDR3 protein is CASSDRDGVYYGYTF. DNA for the CDR3: TGTGCCAGCAGCGACCGGGACGGAGTATACTATGGCTACACCTTC.